The clone carrying this TCR beta chain was seen repeatedly, ten times or more. V was clipped by 6 bases and J by 10 bases; unmatched bases: 9. Germline CDR1 and CDR2: SGHAT and FQNNGV. The length of the CDR3 is 15 residues. According to the study, TCR beta libraries were built with iRepertoire HTBI primers and CDR3-region Arm-PCR. TCRdb fed the multiplex PCR reads into MiXCR, producing one record per CDR3 protein. The sample consists of some 220,000 distinct CDR3 sequences, roughly 19% of them appearing once. The data derive from a study of regulatory T cells in long-lasting Graves disease. Time point in this sample: newly diagnosed GD, antithyroid drugs for less than 3 months. With RNA extracted from PBMCs as input, the TCR library was made. Roughly 10-milliliter peripheral blood samples went into EDTA tubes. These same records also appear under a second study, on T cells in Graves' hyperthyroidism and ophthalmopathy. That source reports: The hyperthyroidism patients had all been newly diagnosed, and their disease duration was under 2 months. Their ages ranged from 18 to 65 years.

The source of this sequence is a woman aged 30 to 39 with Graves disease. The sequencing used peripheral blood mononuclear cells (PBMCs), collected at new diagnosis, from a patient treated with antithyroid drugs. J is TRBJ2-1 and V is TRBV11-2; 13 bases fit TRBD2. CDR3 amino acids: CASRPGTSGAGEQFF. The CDR3 DNA reads TGTGCCAGCAGACCCGGGACTAGCGGGGCCGGAGAGCAGTTCTTC.